A selection of T cell receptor beta chains follows, all from one sample in a study of OX40 agonist ivuxolimab in advanced cancers. Clones were read by immunoSEQ multiplex PCR, and TCRdb kept only the in-frame ones, dropping some. Of some 60,000 clones in the sample, 90% to 95% were seen once. The sequenced sample was CD4+ or CD8+ T cells sorted from blood, obtained in a trial of the OX40 agonist ivuxolimab. These receptors came from an adult with an advanced solid tumor such as melanoma, head and neck, liver or kidney cancer. CDR3s include the opening cysteine and the closing phenylalanine or tryptophan. The D gene is left open where the match is weak. Some rows mark clone size as missing; the rest say once, few, many or name a class of expanded clone.

V gene: TRBV19; CDR3 length: 16; J gene: TRBJ2-1; clone size: .; D gene: .; CDR3 DNA: TGTGCCAGTAGTATCAGTTTCAGCGGCTCCTACAATGAGCAGTTCTTC; CDR3 protein: CASSISFSGSYNEQFF
V gene: TRBV5-1; CDR3 length: 16; J gene: TRBJ2-5; clone size: .; D gene: TRBD2; CDR3 DNA: TGCGCCAGCAGCATCGGACTAGCGGGAGGGTTGGAGACCCAGTACTTC; CDR3 protein: CASSIGLAGGLETQYF
V gene: TRBV2; CDR3 length: 16; J gene: TRBJ2-6; clone size: .; D gene: TRBD1; CDR3 DNA: TGTGCCAGGTTGGGACAGGGGGCGCGCGGGGCCAACGTCCTGACTTTC; CDR3 protein: CARLGQGARGANVLTF
V gene: TRBV6-1; CDR3 length: 15; J gene: TRBJ2-7; clone size: once; D gene: TRBD1; CDR3 DNA: TGTGCCAGCAAATCGACGGGACAGGGCTCGGACGAGCAGTACTTC; CDR3 protein: CASKSTGQGSDEQYF
V gene: TRBV14; CDR3 length: 14; J gene: TRBJ2-2; clone size: .; D gene: .; CDR3 DNA: TGTGCCAGCAGCCAATATCCGAACACCGGGGAGCTGTTTTTT; CDR3 protein: CASSQYPNTGELFF
V gene: TRBV27; CDR3 length: 17; J gene: TRBJ2-1; clone size: once; D gene: TRBD2; CDR3 DNA: TGTGCCAGCAGTTTGATCGGACTAGCGGGGCTCGGCAATGAGCAGTTCTTC; CDR3 protein: CASSLIGLAGLGNEQFF
V gene: TRBV7-8; CDR3 length: 13; J gene: TRBJ2-7; clone size: .; D gene: .; CDR3 DNA: TGTGCCAGCAGAAGCTACGGTGGCTACGAGCAGTACTTC; CDR3 protein: CASRSYGGYEQYF
V gene: TRBV6-6; CDR3 length: 13; J gene: TRBJ2-3; clone size: .; D gene: .; CDR3 DNA: TGTGCCAGCACCACACCAGGGACAGATACGCAGTATTTT; CDR3 protein: CASTTPGTDTQYF
V gene: TRBV2; CDR3 length: 14; J gene: TRBJ2-5; clone size: .; D gene: TRBD2; CDR3 DNA: TGTGCCAGCAGTGCCCTAGCGGGGGAAGAGACCCAGTACTTC; CDR3 protein: CASSALAGEETQYF
V gene: TRBV13; CDR3 length: 13; J gene: TRBJ1-1; clone size: .; D gene: .; CDR3 DNA: TGTGCCAGCAGCTTAGGGACACCTCTAGTAGCTTTCTTT; CDR3 protein: CASSLGTPLVAFF
V gene: TRBV6-1; CDR3 length: 17; J gene: TRBJ2-7; clone size: once; D gene: TRBD2; CDR3 DNA: TGTGCCAGCAGTGAAATCGGGCTAGCGGGAGCAAACTACGAGCAGTACTTC; CDR3 protein: CASSEIGLAGANYEQYF
V gene: TRBV19; CDR3 length: 14; J gene: TRBJ1-5; clone size: .; D gene: TRBD1; CDR3 DNA: TGTGCCAGTTCTACAGGGGTTAGCAATCAGCCCCAGCATTTT; CDR3 protein: CASSTGVSNQPQHF
V gene: TRBV4-1; CDR3 length: 15; J gene: TRBJ2-3; clone size: .; D gene: .; CDR3 DNA: TGCGCCAGCAGCCCCGGGCCCTTACCCACAGATACGCAGTATTTT; CDR3 protein: CASSPGPLPTDTQYF
V gene: TRBV7-3; CDR3 length: 13; J gene: TRBJ2-3; clone size: .; D gene: TRBD1; CDR3 DNA: TGTGCCAGCAGCCCTACAGGGGGAAATACGCAGTATTTT; CDR3 protein: CASSPTGGNTQYF
V gene: TRBV27; CDR3 length: 13; J gene: TRBJ2-3; clone size: .; D gene: .; CDR3 DNA: TGTGCCAGCAGTTTGGCTAGGTTGGATACGCAGTATTTT; CDR3 protein: CASSLARLDTQYF
V gene: TRBV19; CDR3 length: 15; J gene: TRBJ1-1; clone size: .; D gene: .; CDR3 DNA: TGTGCCAGTAGTATTGGCGGAGGGGGGACCACTGAAGCTTTCTTT; CDR3 protein: CASSIGGGGTTEAFF
V gene: TRBV6-5; CDR3 length: 14; J gene: TRBJ2-7; clone size: .; D gene: .; CDR3 DNA: TGTGCCAGCAGTCCTTCTCAGGGATACTACGAGCAGTACTTC; CDR3 protein: CASSPSQGYYEQYF
V gene: TRBV19; CDR3 length: 14; J gene: TRBJ2-7; clone size: .; D gene: TRBD1; CDR3 DNA: TGTGCCAGTTCTCAGGGACAGGGTACCTACGAGCAGTACTTC; CDR3 protein: CASSQGQGTYEQYF
V gene: TRBV6-6; CDR3 length: 13; J gene: TRBJ1-1; clone size: once; D gene: .; CDR3 DNA: TGTGCCAGCACTATGATGGAGGGCACTGAAGCTTTCTTT; CDR3 protein: CASTMMEGTEAFF
V gene: TRBV27; CDR3 length: 15; J gene: TRBJ2-5; clone size: .; D gene: TRBD1; CDR3 DNA: TGTGCCAGCAGTTCAGGACAGGGAGGCCAAGAGACCCAGTACTTC; CDR3 protein: CASSSGQGGQETQYF
V gene: TRBV19; CDR3 length: 13; J gene: TRBJ2-1; clone size: .; D gene: .; CDR3 DNA: TGTGCCAGTAGTAGTATCAGTTCCAATGAGCAGTTCTTC; CDR3 protein: CASSSISSNEQFF
V gene: TRBV28; CDR3 length: 14; J gene: TRBJ2-5; clone size: .; D gene: .; CDR3 DNA: TGTGCCAGCAGTTTAGAGCCAACCCAAGAGACCCAGTACTTC; CDR3 protein: CASSLEPTQETQYF
V gene: TRBV7-9; CDR3 length: 15; J gene: TRBJ2-1; clone size: .; D gene: .; CDR3 DNA: TGTGCCAGCAGCGTAACAGGGTCCATCGGGAATGAGCAGTTCTTC; CDR3 protein: CASSVTGSIGNEQFF
V gene: TRBV28; CDR3 length: 14; J gene: TRBJ2-7; clone size: .; D gene: TRBD2; CDR3 DNA: TGTGCCAGCAGTCTAGCGGGAGGGATATACGAGCAGTACTTC; CDR3 protein: CASSLAGGIYEQYF
V gene: TRBV19; CDR3 length: 15; J gene: TRBJ2-7; clone size: .; D gene: TRBD2; CDR3 DNA: TGTGCCAGTAGCATGCACCCGGGACTAGGGGGAGAGCAGTACTTC; CDR3 protein: CASSMHPGLGGEQYF
V gene: TRBV4-1; CDR3 length: 14; J gene: TRBJ1-1; clone size: .; D gene: TRBD1; CDR3 DNA: TGCGCCAGCAGCCAAGCCCCAGGGGGCGCGTCAGCTTTCTTT; CDR3 protein: CASSQAPGGASAFF
V gene: TRBV7-9; CDR3 length: 14; J gene: TRBJ1-2; clone size: once; D gene: TRBD1; CDR3 DNA: TGTGCCAGCAGCAAACAACAGGGGGCCTATGGCTACACCTTC; CDR3 protein: CASSKQQGAYGYTF
V gene: TRBV5-4; CDR3 length: 13; J gene: TRBJ1-4; clone size: .; D gene: .; CDR3 DNA: TGTGCCAGCAGCTTACAGGGAGATGAAAGACTGTTTTTT; CDR3 protein: CASSLQGDERLFF
V gene: TRBV6-1; CDR3 length: 16; J gene: TRBJ1-1; clone size: .; D gene: .; CDR3 DNA: TGTGCCAGCAGTGAACTACCGACAGGTTTGAACACTGAAGCTTTCTTT; CDR3 protein: CASSELPTGLNTEAFF
V gene: TRBV19; CDR3 length: 15; J gene: TRBJ2-6; clone size: .; D gene: .; CDR3 DNA: TGTGCCAGTAGTATGATGTCATCCGGGGCCAACGTCCTGACTTTC; CDR3 protein: CASSMMSSGANVLTF
V gene: TRBV4-2; CDR3 length: 15; J gene: TRBJ1-5; clone size: .; D gene: TRBD1; CDR3 DNA: TGTGCCAGCAGCCAAGAACAGGGGAGCAATCAGCCCCAGCATTTT; CDR3 protein: CASSQEQGSNQPQHF
V gene: TRBV4-2; CDR3 length: 14; J gene: TRBJ1-1; clone size: .; D gene: .; CDR3 DNA: TGTGCCAGCAGCCCCGGAGGGATGAACACTGAAGCTTTCTTT; CDR3 protein: CASSPGGMNTEAFF
V gene: TRBV5-1; CDR3 length: 15; J gene: TRBJ2-7; clone size: .; D gene: TRBD1; CDR3 DNA: TGCGCCAGCAGCTTGGGGTTCGACAGGGAGAACGAGCAGTACTTC; CDR3 protein: CASSLGFDRENEQYF
V gene: TRBV9; CDR3 length: 15; J gene: TRBJ2-1; clone size: .; D gene: .; CDR3 DNA: TGTGCCAGCAGCGTAGATGGACTGCCTAACAATGAGCAGTTCTTC; CDR3 protein: CASSVDGLPNNEQFF
V gene: TRBV15; CDR3 length: 13; J gene: TRBJ1-1; clone size: .; D gene: .; CDR3 DNA: TGTGCCACCAGCGGTCAGGGAAATGGGGAAGCTTTCTTT; CDR3 protein: CATSGQGNGEAFF